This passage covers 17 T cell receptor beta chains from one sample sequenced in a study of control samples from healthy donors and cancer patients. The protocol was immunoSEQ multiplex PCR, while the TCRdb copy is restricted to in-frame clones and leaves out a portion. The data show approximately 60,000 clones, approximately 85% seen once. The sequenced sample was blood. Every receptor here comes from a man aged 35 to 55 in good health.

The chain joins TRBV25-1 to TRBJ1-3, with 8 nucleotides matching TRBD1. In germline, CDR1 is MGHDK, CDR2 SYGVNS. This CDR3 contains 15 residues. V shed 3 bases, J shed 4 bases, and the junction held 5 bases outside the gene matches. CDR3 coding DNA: TGTGCCAGCAGTGATTGGACAGGGAACGGAAACACCATATATTTT. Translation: CASSDWTGNGNTIYF.

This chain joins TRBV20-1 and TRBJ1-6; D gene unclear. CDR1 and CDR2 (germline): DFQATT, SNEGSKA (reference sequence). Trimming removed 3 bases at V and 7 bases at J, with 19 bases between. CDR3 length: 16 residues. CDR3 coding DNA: TGCAGTGCTAGTAACCCCCGATCGAGCCTGAATTCACCCCTCCACTTT. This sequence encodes CSASNPRSSLNSPLHF.

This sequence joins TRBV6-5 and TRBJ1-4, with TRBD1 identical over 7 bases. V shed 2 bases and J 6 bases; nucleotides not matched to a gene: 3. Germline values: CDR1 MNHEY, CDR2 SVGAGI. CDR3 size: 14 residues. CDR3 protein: CASSYGQGDEKLFF. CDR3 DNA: TGTGCCAGCAGTTACGGGCAGGGGGATGAAAAACTGTTTTTT.

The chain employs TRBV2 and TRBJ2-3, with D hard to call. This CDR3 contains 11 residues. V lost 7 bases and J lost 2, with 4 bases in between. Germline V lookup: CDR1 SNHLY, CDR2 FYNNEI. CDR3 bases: TGTGCCAGCACCCCCACAGATACGCAGTATTTT. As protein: CASTPTDTQYF.

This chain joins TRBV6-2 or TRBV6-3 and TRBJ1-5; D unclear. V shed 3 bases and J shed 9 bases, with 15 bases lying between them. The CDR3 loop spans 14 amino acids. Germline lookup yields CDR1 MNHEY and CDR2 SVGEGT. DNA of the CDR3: TGTGCCAGCAGTTATGGCTCCTCTGCGGGGCCCCAGCATTTT. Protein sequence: CASSYGSSAGPQHF.

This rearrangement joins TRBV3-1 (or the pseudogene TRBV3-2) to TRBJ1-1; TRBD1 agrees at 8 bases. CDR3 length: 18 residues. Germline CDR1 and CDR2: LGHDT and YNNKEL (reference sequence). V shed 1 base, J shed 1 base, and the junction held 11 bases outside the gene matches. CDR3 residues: CASSQGGQGIEANTEAFF. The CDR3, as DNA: TGTGCCAGCAGCCAAGGAGGACAGGGCATTGAAGCGAACACTGAAGCTTTCTTT.

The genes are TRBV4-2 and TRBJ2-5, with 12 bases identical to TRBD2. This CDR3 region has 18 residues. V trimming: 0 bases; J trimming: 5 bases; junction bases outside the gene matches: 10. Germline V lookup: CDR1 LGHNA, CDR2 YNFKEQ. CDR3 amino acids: CASSQDRMEGLAGETQYF. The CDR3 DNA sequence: TGTGCCAGCAGCCAAGATCGGATGGAGGGACTAGCGGGCGAGACCCAGTACTTC.

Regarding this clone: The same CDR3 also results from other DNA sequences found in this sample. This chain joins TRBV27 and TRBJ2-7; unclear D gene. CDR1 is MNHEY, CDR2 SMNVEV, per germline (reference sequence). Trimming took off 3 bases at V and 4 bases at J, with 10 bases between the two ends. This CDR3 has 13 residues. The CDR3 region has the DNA TGTGCCAGCAGTTTGGCCCGGTCTTACGAGCAGTACTTC. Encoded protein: CASSLARSYEQYF.

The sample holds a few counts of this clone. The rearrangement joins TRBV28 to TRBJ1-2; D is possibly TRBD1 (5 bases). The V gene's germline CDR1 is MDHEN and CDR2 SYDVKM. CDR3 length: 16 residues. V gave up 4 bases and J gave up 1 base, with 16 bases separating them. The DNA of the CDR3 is TGTGCCAGCAGTTCCGGAGGGACGGAATATAACTATGGCTACACCTTC. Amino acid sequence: CASSSGGTEYNYGYTF.

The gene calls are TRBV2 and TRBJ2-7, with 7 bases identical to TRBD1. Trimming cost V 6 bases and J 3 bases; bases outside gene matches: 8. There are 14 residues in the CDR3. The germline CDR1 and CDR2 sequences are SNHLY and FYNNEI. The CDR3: CASSDRDRVYEQYF. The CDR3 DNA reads TGTGCCAGCAGCGACCGGGACAGAGTCTACGAGCAGTACTTC.

CDR3 residues: CASGLTERYGYTF. In DNA, the CDR3 is TGTGCTAGTGGGTTGACGGAACGCTATGGCTACACCTTC. The chain couples TRBV12-5 to TRBJ1-2; no firm D call. Trimming took off 6 bases at V and 4 bases at J, with 12 bases between the two ends. The germline CDR1 and CDR2 sequences are LGHNT and FRNRAP. The CDR3 covers 13 residues.

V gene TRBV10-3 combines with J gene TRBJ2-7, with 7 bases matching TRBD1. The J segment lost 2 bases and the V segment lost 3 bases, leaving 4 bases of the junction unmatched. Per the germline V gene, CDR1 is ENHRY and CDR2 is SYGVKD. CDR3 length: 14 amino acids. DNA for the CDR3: TGTGCCATCAGTGACAGGGGGATAACCTACGAGCAGTACTTC. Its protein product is CAISDRGITYEQYF.

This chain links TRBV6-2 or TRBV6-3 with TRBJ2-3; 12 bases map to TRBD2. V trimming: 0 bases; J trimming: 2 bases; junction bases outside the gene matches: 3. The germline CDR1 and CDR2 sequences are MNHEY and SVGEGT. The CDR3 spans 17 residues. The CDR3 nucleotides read TGTGCCAGCAGTTACTCGCTAGCGGGGGGGTACACAGATACGCAGTATTTT. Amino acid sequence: CASSYSLAGGYTDTQYF.

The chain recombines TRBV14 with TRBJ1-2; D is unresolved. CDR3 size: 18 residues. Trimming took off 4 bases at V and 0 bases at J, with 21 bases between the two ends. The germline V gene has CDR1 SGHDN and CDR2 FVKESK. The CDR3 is CASSRLTRRLLANYGYTF. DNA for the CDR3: TGTGCCAGCAGCCGCTTAACCAGGCGCCTGTTAGCTAACTATGGCTACACCTTC.

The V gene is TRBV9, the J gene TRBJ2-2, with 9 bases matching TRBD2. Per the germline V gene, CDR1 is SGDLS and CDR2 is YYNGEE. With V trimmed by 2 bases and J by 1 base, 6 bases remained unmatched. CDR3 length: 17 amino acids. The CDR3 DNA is TGTGCCAGCAGCGTTATAGCGGGAGTCATGAACACCGGGGAGCTGTTTTTT. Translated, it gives CASSVIAGVMNTGELFF.

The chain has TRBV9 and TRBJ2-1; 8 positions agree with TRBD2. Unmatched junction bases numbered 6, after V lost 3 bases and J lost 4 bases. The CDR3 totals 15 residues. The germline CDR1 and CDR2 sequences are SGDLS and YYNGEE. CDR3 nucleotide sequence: TGTGCCAGCAGCGGTGGACTAGCTTTTTACAATGAGCAGTTCTTC. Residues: CASSGGLAFYNEQFF.

In DNA, the CDR3 is TGTGCCGACAAAGGGGAGCTAGCTTCCTATGGCTACACCTTC. It specifies CADKGELASYGYTF. The chain couples TRBV2 to TRBJ1-2, with D perhaps matching TRBD1 (5 bases). The CDR3 spans 14 residues. The V and J ends lost 11 bases and 4 bases respectively, with 20 bases between them. CDR1 and CDR2 from the germline V gene are SNHLY and FYNNEI.